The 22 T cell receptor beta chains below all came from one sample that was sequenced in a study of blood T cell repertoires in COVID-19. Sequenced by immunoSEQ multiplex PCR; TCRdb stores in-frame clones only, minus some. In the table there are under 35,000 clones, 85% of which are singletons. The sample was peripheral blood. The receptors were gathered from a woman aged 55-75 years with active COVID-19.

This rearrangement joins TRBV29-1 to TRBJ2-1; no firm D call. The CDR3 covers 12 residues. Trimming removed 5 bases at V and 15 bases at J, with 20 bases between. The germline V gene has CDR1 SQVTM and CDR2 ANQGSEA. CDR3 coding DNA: TGCAGCGTTCCCCTCGAGACTTCGATCCTGTTCTTC. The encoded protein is CSVPLETSILFF.

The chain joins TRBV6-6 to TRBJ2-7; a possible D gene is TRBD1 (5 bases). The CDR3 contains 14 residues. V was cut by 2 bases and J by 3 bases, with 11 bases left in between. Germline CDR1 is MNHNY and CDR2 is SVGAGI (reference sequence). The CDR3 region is CASSYGGALYEQYF. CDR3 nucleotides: TGTGCCAGCAGTTACGGTGGGGCTCTCTACGAGCAGTACTTC.

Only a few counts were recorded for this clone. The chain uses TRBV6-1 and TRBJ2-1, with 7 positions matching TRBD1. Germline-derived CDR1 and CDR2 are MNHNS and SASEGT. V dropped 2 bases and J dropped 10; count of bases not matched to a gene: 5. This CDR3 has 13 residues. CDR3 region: CASSERSDREQFF. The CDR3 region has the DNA TGTGCCAGCAGTGAACGTTCGGACAGGGAGCAGTTCTTC.

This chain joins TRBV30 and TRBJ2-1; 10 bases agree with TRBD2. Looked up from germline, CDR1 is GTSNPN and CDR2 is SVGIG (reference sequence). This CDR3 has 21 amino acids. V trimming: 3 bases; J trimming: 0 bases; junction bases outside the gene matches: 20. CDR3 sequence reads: CAWSLRGPIAGGVVSYNEQFF. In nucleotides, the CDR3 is TGTGCCTGGAGCTTAAGGGGGCCCATAGCGGGAGGTGTTGTCTCCTACAATGAGCAGTTCTTC. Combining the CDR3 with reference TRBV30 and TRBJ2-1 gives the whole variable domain SQTIHQWPATLVQPVGSPLSLECTVEGTSNPNLYWYRQAAGRGLQLLFYSVGIGQISSEVPQNLSASRPQDRQFILSSKKLLLSDSGFYLCAWSLRGPIAGGVVSYNEQFFGPGTRLTVL.

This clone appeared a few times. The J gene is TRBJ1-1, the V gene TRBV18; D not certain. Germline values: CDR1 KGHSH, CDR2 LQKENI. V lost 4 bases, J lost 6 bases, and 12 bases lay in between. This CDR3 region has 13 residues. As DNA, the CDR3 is TGTGCCAGCTCACGAGGGAACGGGCCTGAAGCTTTCTTT. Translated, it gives CASSRGNGPEAFF.

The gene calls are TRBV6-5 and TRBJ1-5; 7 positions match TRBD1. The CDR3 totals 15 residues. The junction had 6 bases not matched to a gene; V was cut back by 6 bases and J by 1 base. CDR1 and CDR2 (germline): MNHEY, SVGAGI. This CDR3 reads CASSRQGVSNQPQHF. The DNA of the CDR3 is TGTGCCAGCAGCCGACAGGGTGTAAGCAATCAGCCCCAGCATTTT.

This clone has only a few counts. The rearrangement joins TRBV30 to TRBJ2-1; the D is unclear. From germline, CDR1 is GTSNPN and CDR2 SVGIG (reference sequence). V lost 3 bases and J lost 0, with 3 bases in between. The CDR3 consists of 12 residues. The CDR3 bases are TGTGCCTGGAGGTACTCCTACAATGAGCAGTTCTTC. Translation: CAWRYSYNEQFF.

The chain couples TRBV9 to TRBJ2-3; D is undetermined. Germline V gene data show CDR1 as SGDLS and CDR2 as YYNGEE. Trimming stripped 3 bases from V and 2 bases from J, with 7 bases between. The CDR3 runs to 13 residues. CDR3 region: CASSALTTDTQYF. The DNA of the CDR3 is TGTGCCAGCAGCGCTCTAACCACAGATACGCAGTATTTT.

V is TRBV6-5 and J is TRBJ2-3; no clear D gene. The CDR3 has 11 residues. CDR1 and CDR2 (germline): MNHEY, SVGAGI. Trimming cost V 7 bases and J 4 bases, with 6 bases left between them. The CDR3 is CASTRADTQYF. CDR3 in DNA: TGTGCCAGCACCCGGGCAGATACGCAGTATTTT.

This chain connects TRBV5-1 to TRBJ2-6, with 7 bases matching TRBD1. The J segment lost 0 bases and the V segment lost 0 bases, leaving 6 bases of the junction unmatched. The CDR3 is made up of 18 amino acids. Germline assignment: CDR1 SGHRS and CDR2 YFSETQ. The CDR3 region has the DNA TGCGCCAGCAGCTTGGGAAGGGGGCCCAGCTCTGGGGCCAACGTCCTGACTTTC. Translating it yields CASSLGRGPSSGANVLTF. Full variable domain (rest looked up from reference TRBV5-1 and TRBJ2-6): KAGVTQTPRYLIKTRGQQVTLSCSPISGHRSVSWYQQTPGQGLQFLFEYFSETQRNKGNFPGRFSGRQFSNSRSEMNVSTLELGDSALYLCASSLGRGPSSGANVLTFGAGSRLTVL.

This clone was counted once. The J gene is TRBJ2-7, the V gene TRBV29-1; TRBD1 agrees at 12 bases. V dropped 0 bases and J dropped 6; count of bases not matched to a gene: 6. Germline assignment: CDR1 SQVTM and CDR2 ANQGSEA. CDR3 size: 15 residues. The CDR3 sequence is CSVEEWDRGRGEQYF. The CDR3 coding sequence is TGCAGCGTTGAAGAATGGGACAGGGGGCGCGGCGAGCAGTACTTC.

The CDR3 loop reads CASSLRAGRADTQYF. As DNA, the CDR3 is TGCGCCAGCAGCTTGAGGGCGGGGAGGGCAGATACGCAGTATTTT. The chain couples TRBV5-1 to TRBJ2-3, with 7 positions matching TRBD2. With 1 base clipped from V and 4 bases from J, the junction kept 6 bases outside the gene matches. CDR1 is SGHRS and CDR2 is YFSETQ in the germline V gene. This CDR3 region has 15 residues. The full variable domain, its missing parts supplied by reference TRBV5-1 and TRBJ2-3, is KAGVTQTPRYLIKTRGQQVTLSCSPISGHRSVSWYQQTPGQGLQFLFEYFSETQRNKGNFPGRFSGRQFSNSRSEMNVSTLELGDSALYLCASSLRAGRADTQYFGPGTRLTVL.

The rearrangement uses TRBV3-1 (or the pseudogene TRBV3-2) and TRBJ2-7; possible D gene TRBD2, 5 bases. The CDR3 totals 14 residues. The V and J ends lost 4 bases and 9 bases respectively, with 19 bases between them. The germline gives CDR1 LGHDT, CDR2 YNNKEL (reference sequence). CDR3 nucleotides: TGTGCCAGCAGCCCTGGAGGACTCCCCCAGCGGCAGTACTTC. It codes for CASSPGGLPQRQYF.

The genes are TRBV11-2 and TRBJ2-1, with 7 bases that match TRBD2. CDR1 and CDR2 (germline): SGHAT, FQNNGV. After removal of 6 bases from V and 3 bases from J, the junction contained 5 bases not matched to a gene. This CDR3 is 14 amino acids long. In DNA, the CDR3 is TGTGCCAGCAGTTCTAGCGGTTTCTACAATGAGCAGTTCTTC. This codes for CASSSSGFYNEQFF.

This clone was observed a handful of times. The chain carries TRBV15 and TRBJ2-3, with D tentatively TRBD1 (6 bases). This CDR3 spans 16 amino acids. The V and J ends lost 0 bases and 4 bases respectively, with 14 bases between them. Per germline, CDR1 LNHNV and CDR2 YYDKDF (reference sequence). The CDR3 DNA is TGTGCCACCAGCAGAGATAGGCAACAGGGAGCAGATACGCAGTATTTT. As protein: CATSRDRQQGADTQYF.

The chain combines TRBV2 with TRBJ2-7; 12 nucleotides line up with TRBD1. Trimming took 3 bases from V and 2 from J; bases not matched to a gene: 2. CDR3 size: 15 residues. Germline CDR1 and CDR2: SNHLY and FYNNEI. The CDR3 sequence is CASSEGTGGPYEQYF. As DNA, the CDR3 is TGTGCCAGCAGTGAGGGGACAGGGGGCCCCTACGAGCAGTACTTC.

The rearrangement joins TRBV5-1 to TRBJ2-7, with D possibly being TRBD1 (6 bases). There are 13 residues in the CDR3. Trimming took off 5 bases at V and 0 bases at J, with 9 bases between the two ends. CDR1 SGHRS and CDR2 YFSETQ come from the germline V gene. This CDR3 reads CASSGDNSYEQYF. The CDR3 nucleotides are TGCGCCAGCAGTGGGGACAACTCCTACGAGCAGTACTTC.

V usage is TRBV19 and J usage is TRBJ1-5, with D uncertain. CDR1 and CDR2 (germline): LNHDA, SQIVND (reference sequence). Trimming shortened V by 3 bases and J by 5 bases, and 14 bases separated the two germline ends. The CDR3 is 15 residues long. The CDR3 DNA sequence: TGTGCCAGTAGTATCGGCAGGTCAGGCGATCAGCCCCAGCATTTT. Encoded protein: CASSIGRSGDQPQHF.

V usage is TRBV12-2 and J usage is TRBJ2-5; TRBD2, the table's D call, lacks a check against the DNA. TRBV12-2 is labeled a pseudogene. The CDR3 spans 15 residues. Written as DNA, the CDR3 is TGTGCAAGTCGCTCGCAACTAGCGAGAGAAGAGACCCAGTACTTC. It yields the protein CASRSQLAREETQYF.

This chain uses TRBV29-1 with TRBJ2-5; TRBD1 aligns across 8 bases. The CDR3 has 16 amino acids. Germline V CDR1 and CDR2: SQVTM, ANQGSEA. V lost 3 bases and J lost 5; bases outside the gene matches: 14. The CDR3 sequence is CSVESPGQGGGETQYF. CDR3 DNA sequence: TGCAGCGTTGAGTCCCCCGGACAGGGTGGTGGTGAGACCCAGTACTTC.

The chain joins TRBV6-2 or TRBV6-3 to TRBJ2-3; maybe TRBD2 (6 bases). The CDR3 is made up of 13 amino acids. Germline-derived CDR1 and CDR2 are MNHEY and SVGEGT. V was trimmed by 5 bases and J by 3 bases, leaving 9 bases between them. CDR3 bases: TGTGCCAGCAGTCGGGAGCTAACAGATACGCAGTATTTT. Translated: CASSRELTDTQYF.

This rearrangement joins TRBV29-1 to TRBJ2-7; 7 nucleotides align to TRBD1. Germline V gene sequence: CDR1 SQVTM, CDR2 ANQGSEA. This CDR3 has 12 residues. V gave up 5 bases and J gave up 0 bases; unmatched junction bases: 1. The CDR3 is CSVRDSSYEQYF. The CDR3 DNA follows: TGCAGCGTTCGGGACAGCTCCTACGAGCAGTACTTC.